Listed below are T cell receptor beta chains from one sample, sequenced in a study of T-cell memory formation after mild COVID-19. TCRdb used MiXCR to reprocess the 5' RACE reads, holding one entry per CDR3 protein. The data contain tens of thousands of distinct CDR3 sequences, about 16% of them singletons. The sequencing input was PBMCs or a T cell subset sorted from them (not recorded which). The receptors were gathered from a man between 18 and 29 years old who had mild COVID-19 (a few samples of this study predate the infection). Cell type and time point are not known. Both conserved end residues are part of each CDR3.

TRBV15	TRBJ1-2	CATSRDPDRGLGYTF
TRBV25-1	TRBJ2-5	CASSGLPDQETQYF
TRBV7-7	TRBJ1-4	CASSPTGATNEKLFF
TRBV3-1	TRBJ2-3	CASSPGTSGGGGTDTQYF
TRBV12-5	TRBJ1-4	CASGSTGSVEKLFF
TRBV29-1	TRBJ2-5	CSVEVAGLRETQYF
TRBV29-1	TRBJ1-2	CSVKGQGAMGYTF
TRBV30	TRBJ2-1	CAWSGTYYNEQFF
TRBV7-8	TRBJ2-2	CASSSYRTNTGELFF
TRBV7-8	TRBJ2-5	CASSLAAGTETQYF
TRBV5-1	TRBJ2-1	CASSLVWKGGRDDNEQFF
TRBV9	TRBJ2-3	CASSSWSGDTDTQYF